These T cell receptor beta chains were read from a single sample in a study of T cell responses to AZD1222 COVID-19 vaccine. Assay used: immunoSEQ multiplex PCR; TCRdb lists only in-frame clones, some missing. Counted here are more than 70,000 clones, around nine tenths occurring once; the ten biggest clones make up about 3.5%. This specimen was peripheral blood, taken 28 days after the second AZD1222 dose. The receptors originated from an adult who received the AZD1222 COVID-19 vaccine. The CDR3 runs from the conserved cysteine through the conserved F or W. A D gene is named only where the DNA matches it firmly. Clone size, where shown, is once, few, many, or a class for clones that have expanded.

NA	TRBV29-1	NA	TRBJ1-1	CSVEDSWSKAFF	TGCAGCGTTGAAGATTCCTGGAGTAAAGCTTTCTTT
NA	TRBV2	NA	TRBJ2-5	CASSEGAAKETQYF	TGTGCCAGCAGTGAAGGTGCGGCCAAAGAGACCCAGTACTTC
NA	TRBV3-1/TRBV3-2	TRBD2	TRBJ2-2	CASSQDLTSAGSGELFF	TGTGCCAGCAGCCAGGACTTGACTAGCGCGGGGTCCGGGGAGCTGTTTTTT
NA	TRBV12-3/TRBV12-4	NA	TRBJ1-1	CASSPRGATEAFF	TGTGCCAGCAGTCCCAGGGGTGCCACTGAAGCTTTCTTT
NA	TRBV20-1	NA	TRBJ1-2	CSAVTGSGYTF	TGCAGTGCTGTAACGGGGAGCGGCTACACCTTC
once	TRBV5-1	TRBD2	TRBJ2-1	CASSFSGGAVNEQFF	TGCGCCAGCAGCTTTAGCGGGGGGGCGGTAAATGAGCAGTTCTTC
NA	TRBV9	NA	TRBJ2-7	CASSVDTTYEQYF	TGTGCCAGCAGCGTAGATACAACCTACGAGCAGTACTTC
NA	TRBV7-8	TRBD1	TRBJ1-1	CASSSTGEAEAFF	TGTGCCAGCAGCTCGACAGGGGAGGCTGAAGCTTTCTTT
NA	TRBV11-2	TRBD1	TRBJ1-6	CASSLRGTVGSPLHF	TGTGCCAGCAGCTTGCGAGGGACAGTTGGTTCACCCCTCCACTTT
NA	TRBV6-5	NA	TRBJ2-5	CASSTYWEETQYF	TGTGCCAGCAGCACATATTGGGAAGAGACCCAGTACTTC
NA	TRBV5-1	TRBD1	TRBJ2-7	CASSLGGSGTGPKEQYF	TGCGCCAGCAGCTTGGGGGGTTCCGGGACAGGGCCAAAGGAGCAGTACTTC
NA	TRBV5-4	NA	TRBJ1-2	CASSLTPGRRVRNYGYTF	TGTGCCAGCAGCTTGACCCCGGGGCGCAGGGTAAGAAACTATGGCTACACCTTC
NA	TRBV18	NA	TRBJ1-3	CASSPPIVKGTIYF	TGTGCCAGCTCACCACCGATTGTTAAGGGGACCATATATTTT
NA	TRBV30	NA	TRBJ2-7	CAWSMSPGRPYEQYF	TGTGCCTGGAGTATGTCACCGGGACGGCCCTACGAGCAGTACTTC
once	TRBV9	NA	TRBJ2-3	CASSLNTDTQYF	TGTGCCAGCAGCTTAAACACAGATACGCAGTATTTT
few	TRBV30	TRBD1	TRBJ2-6	CAWGQGVSGANVLTF	TGTGCCTGGGGACAGGGAGTATCTGGGGCCAACGTCCTGACTTTC
NA	TRBV7-9	TRBD2	TRBJ2-3	CASSLLAGGIADTQYF	TGTGCCAGCAGCTTACTAGCCGGGGGGATCGCAGATACGCAGTATTTT
NA	TRBV7-9	NA	TRBJ1-6	CASSSPMTTFTLHF	TGTGCCAGCAGCTCCCCAATGACCACTTTCACCCTCCACTTT
NA	TRBV11-2	NA	TRBJ2-7	CASSLALDSYEQYF	TGTGCCAGCAGCTTAGCTCTGGACAGTTACGAGCAGTACTTC
NA	TRBV3-1/TRBV3-2	TRBD1	TRBJ2-1	CASSQLEGADNEQFF	TGTGCCAGCAGCCAATTAGAGGGGGCGGACAATGAGCAGTTCTTC
NA	TRBV11-2	TRBD2	TRBJ2-7	CASSPPGGTSYEQYF	TGTGCCAGCAGCCCCCCCGGGGGGACCTCCTACGAGCAGTACTTC
NA	TRBV10-1	NA	TRBJ2-2	CASSGRGTGELFF	TGCGCCAGCAGTGGGCGGGGTACCGGGGAGCTGTTTTTT